Shown below are 13 T cell receptor beta chains from a single sample sequenced in a study of blood T cell repertoires in COVID-19 (dated by TCRdb to 2020 to 2022). Library preparation employed the immunoSEQ multiplex PCR assay. Sourced from immuneACCESS, this table was stored by TCRdb with only in-frame sequences that have V and J called. A share of the clones is absent; for the studies checked, an unresolved V gene accounts for under half, and the remainder has no known explanation. The table for this sample lists fewer than 40,000 clones; around 85% of them were counted only once. The ten most abundant clones make up roughly 24% of the sample. The material sequenced was peripheral blood. The origin of the receptors is a woman over 75 with active or convalescent COVID-19.

This clone was recorded once. This rearrangement joins TRBV18 to TRBJ2-1, with a tentative D call TRBD1 (6 bases). The length of the CDR3 is 15 residues. CDR1 KGHSH and CDR2 LQKENI come from the germline V gene. V gave up 3 bases and J gave up 2 bases, with 11 bases separating them. The CDR3 protein is CASSPWGQTYNEQFF. As DNA, the CDR3 is TGTGCCAGCTCACCCTGGGGACAAACCTACAATGAGCAGTTCTTC.

The V and J genes are TRBV15 and TRBJ1-6, with D maybe TRBD1 (6 bases). Trimming took 1 base from V and 10 from J, leaving 23 bases between them. There are 18 residues in the CDR3. Germline V gene sequence: CDR1 LNHNV, CDR2 YYDKDF (reference sequence). CDR3: CATSRGGPSGERRSPLHF. The CDR3 DNA follows: TGTGCCACCAGCAGAGGAGGCCCTTCAGGGGAAAGAAGGTCACCCCTCCACTTT.

V gene TRBV24-1 combines with J gene TRBJ1-2; TRBD1 might be the D (5 bases). CDR1 is KGHDR, CDR2 SFDVKD, per germline. V was pared by 3 bases and J by 4 bases, with 11 bases between. The CDR3 is 14 amino acids. The CDR3 coding sequence is TGTGCCACCAGTGATATGGGGGGAATCTATGGCTACACCTTC. Protein: CATSDMGGIYGYTF.

The chain links TRBV3-1 (or the pseudogene TRBV3-2) to TRBJ2-7; 10 bases match TRBD2. CDR1 and CDR2 (germline): LGHDT, YNNKEL (reference sequence). The CDR3 has 16 residues. The V gene end was trimmed by 4 bases and the J gene end by 5 bases; junction bases not matched to a gene: 11. As DNA, the CDR3 is TGTGCCAGCAGCCCAAAGCGGGGGGGCCGGGGGGACGAGCAGTACTTC. Protein: CASSPKRGGRGDEQYF.

The chain is built from TRBV5-1 and TRBJ1-1; D call uncertain. The CDR3 length is 18 residues. CDR1 SGHRS and CDR2 YFSETQ come from the germline V gene. Between the trimmed V and J ends, which lost 1 base and 4 bases, there was a span of 23 bases. In DNA, the CDR3 is TGCGCCAGCAGCTTGTCGCCAGCGCCAGACCTTTTGGGCACTGAAGCTTTCTTT. Residues: CASSLSPAPDLLGTEAFF.

Only one count was recorded for this clone. Within the sample, other DNA sequences also encode this same CDR3. This chain links TRBV2 with TRBJ1-1; TRBD1 aligns across 8 bases. The CDR3 is 14 amino acids. Germline trimming cut 6 bases from V and 1 base from J; bases unmatched to any gene: 4. Germline V gene sequence: CDR1 SNHLY, CDR2 FYNNEI. The CDR3 spells CASSLTGENTEAFF. CDR3 nucleotides: TGTGCCAGCAGCCTGACAGGGGAGAACACTGAAGCTTTCTTT. The full variable domain, in which reference TRBV2 and TRBJ1-1 provide the parts outside the CDR3, is EPEVTQTPSHQVTQMGQEVILRCVPISNHLYFYWYRQILGQKVEFLVSFYNNEISEKSEIFDDQFSVERPDGSNFTLKIRSTKLEDSAMYFCASSLTGENTEAFFGQGTRLTVV.

This clone was counted only a few times. This chain links TRBV5-1 with TRBJ1-1, with a possible D match to TRBD1 (5 bases). CDR1 and CDR2 (germline): SGHRS, YFSETQ. With 0 bases removed from V and 7 bases from J, the gap between germline ends came to 16 bases. The CDR3 extends over 15 amino acids. CDR3 in amino acids: CASSLGPGQFNEAFF. The DNA for the CDR3 is TGCGCCAGCAGCTTGGGACCTGGACAATTCAATGAAGCTTTCTTT.

This sequence joins TRBV5-1 and TRBJ2-7; 8 bases align to TRBD1. The CDR3 is 14 amino acids. Germline CDR1 SGHRS, CDR2 YFSETQ. Trimming removed 5 bases from V and 3 bases from J; junction bases left unmatched: 7. CDR3 nucleotides: TGCGCCAGCAGTACTACAGGGGGAAACTACGAGCAGTACTTC. Protein product: CASSTTGGNYEQYF.

This clone was observed a single time. The chain links TRBV29-1 to TRBJ1-3; D call uncertain. V was cut by 4 bases and J by 0 bases, with 4 bases left in between. CDR1 and CDR2 from the germline V gene are SQVTM and ANQGSEA. This CDR3 is built from 12 residues. Here the CDR3 reads CSVGHSGNTIYF. CDR3 in DNA: TGCAGCGTTGGGCACTCTGGAAACACCATATATTTT.

This chain connects TRBV11-2 to TRBJ2-5, with TRBD1 matching over 12 bases. CDR1 and CDR2 from the germline V gene are SGHAT and FQNNGV. The V gene end was trimmed by 5 bases and the J gene end by 6 bases; junction bases not matched to a gene: 7. There are 15 residues in the CDR3. This chain's CDR3 is CASSIGTGGAKTQYF. The DNA for the CDR3 is TGTGCCAGCAGCATCGGGACAGGGGGCGCGAAGACCCAGTACTTC.

V and J are TRBV2 and TRBJ1-1, with 8 bases identical to TRBD1. CDR3 length equals 15 residues. CDR1 is SNHLY and CDR2 is FYNNEI in the germline V gene. The V segment lost 6 bases and the J segment 5 bases; nucleotides outside the gene matches: 11. This CDR3 reads CASRNGQGRGTEAFF. The CDR3 region has the DNA TGTGCCAGCAGGAACGGACAGGGACGCGGGACTGAAGCTTTCTTT.

The V call is TRBV5-4, the J call TRBJ2-5, with 11 positions matching TRBD2. The J segment lost 6 bases and the V segment lost 2 bases, leaving 6 bases of the junction unmatched. CDR1 and CDR2 (germline): SGHNT, YYREEE (reference sequence). The CDR3 extends over 15 amino acids. Here the CDR3 reads CASSFSSGGLQTQYF. CDR3 DNA sequence: TGTGCCAGCAGCTTTTCTAGCGGGGGGTTGCAGACCCAGTACTTC. The whole variable domain, filled in from reference TRBV5-4 and TRBJ2-5, reads ETGVTQSPTHLIKTRGQQVTLRCSSQSGHNTVSWYQQALGQGPQFIFQYYREEENGRGNFPPRFSGLQFPNYSSELNVNALELDDSALYLCASSFSSGGLQTQYFGPGTRLLVL.

The chain employs TRBV29-1 and TRBJ2-2; no clear D gene. The CDR3 is 14 residues long. V lost 5 bases, J lost 4 bases, and 14 bases lay in between. Germline-derived CDR1 and CDR2 are SQVTM and ANQGSEA. The CDR3 nucleotides read TGCAGCGTTCTTGGTAGCTCGGGCACCGGGGAGCTGTTTTTT. Translated, it gives CSVLGSSGTGELFF.